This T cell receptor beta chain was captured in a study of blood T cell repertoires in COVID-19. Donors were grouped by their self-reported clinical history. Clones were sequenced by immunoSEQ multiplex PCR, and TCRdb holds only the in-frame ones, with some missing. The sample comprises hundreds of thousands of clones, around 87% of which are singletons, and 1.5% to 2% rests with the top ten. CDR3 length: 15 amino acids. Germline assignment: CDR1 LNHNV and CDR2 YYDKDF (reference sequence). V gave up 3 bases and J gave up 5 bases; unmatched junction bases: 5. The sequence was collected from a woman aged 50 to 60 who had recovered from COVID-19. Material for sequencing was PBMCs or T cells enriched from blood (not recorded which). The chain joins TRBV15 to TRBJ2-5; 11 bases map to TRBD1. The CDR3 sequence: CATSSGTGGGETQYF. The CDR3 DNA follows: TGTGCCACCAGCAGTGGGACAGGGGGTGGGGAGACCCAGTACTTC.